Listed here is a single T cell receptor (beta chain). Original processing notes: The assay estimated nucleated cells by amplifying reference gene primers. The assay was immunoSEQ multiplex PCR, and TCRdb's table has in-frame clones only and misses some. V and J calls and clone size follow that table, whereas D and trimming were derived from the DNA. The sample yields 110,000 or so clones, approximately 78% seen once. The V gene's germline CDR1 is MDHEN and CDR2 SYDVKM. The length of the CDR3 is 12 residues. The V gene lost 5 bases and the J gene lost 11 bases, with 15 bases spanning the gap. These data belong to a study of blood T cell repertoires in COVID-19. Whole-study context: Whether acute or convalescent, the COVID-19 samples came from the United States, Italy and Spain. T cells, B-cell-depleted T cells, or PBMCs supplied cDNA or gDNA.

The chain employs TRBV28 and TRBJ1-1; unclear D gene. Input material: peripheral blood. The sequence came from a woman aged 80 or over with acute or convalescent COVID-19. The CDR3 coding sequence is TGTGCCAGCAGTGGGTCGGGGTGGTTGGCTTTCTTT. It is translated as CASSGSGWLAFF.